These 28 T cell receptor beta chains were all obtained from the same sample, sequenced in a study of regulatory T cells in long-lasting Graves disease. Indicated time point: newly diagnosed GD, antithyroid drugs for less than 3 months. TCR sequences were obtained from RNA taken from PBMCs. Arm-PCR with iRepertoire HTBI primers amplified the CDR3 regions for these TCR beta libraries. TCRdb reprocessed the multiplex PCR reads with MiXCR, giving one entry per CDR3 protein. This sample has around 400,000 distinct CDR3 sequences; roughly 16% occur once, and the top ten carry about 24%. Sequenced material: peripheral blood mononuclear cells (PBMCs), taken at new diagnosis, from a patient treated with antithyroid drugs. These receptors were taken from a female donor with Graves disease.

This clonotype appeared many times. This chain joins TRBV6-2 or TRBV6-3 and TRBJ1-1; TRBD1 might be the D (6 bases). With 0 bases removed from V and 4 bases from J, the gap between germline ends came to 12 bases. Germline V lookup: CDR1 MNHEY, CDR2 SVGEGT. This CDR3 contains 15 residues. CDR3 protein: CASSYSDRSVTEAFF. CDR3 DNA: TGTGCCAGCAGTTACTCCGACAGGTCGGTCACTGAAGCTTTCTTT.

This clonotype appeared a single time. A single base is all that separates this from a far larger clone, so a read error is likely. CDR3 amino acids: CASSYLIGGNYGYTF. CDR3 bases: TGTGCCAGCAGTTACTTGATAGGGGGCAACTATGGCTACACCTTC. The rearrangement links TRBV6-5 to TRBJ1-2; 7 bases fit TRBD1. V was clipped by 1 base and J by 2 bases; unmatched bases: 4. There are 15 residues in the CDR3. Germline values: CDR1 MNHEY, CDR2 SVGAGI.

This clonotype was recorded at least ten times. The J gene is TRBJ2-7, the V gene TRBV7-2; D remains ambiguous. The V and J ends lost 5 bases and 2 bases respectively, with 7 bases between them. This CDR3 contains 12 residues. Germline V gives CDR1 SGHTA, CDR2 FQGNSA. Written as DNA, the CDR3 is TGTGCCAGCAGCACTCACGCCTACGAGCAGTACTTC. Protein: CASSTHAYEQYF. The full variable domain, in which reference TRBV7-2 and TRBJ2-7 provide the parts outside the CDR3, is GAGVSQSPSNKVTEKGKDVELRCDPISGHTALYWYRQSLGQGLEFLIYFQGNSAPDKSGLPSDRFSAERTGGSVSTLTIQRTQQEDSAVYLCASSTHAYEQYFGPGTRLTVT.

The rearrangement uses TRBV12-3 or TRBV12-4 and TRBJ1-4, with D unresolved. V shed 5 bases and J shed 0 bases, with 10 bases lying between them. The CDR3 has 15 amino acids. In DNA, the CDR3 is TGTGCCAGCAGTCGCGGGGTCCCAACTAATGAAAAACTGTTTTTT. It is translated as CASSRGVPTNEKLFF.

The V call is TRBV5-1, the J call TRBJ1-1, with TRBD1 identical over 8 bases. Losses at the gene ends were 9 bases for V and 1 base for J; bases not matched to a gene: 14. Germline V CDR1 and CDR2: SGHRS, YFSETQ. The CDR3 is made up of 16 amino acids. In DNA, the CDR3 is TGCGCCACTTCGAGAGGGACAGGATCGCCGAACACTGAAGCTTTCTTT. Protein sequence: CATSRGTGSPNTEAFF. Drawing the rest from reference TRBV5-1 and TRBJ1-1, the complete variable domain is KAGVTQTPRYLIKTRGQQVTLSCSPISGHRSVSWYQQTPGQGLQFLFEYFSETQRNKGNFPGRFSGRQFSNSRSEMNVSTLELGDSALYLCATSRGTGSPNTEAFFGQGTRLTVV.

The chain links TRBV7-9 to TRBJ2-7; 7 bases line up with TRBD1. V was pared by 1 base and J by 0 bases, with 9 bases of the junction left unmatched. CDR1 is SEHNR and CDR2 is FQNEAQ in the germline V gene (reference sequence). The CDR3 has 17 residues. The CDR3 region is CASSLETGTAFSYEQYF. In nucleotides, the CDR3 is TGTGCCAGCAGCTTAGAAACCGGGACAGCCTTCTCCTACGAGCAGTACTTC.

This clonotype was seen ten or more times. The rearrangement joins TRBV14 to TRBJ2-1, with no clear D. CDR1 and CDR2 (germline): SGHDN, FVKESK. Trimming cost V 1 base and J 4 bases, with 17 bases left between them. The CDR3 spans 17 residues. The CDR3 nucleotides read TGTGCCAGCAGCCAAGGCCCCAATAGGAAGCGTTACAATGAGCAGTTCTTC. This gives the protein CASSQGPNRKRYNEQFF.

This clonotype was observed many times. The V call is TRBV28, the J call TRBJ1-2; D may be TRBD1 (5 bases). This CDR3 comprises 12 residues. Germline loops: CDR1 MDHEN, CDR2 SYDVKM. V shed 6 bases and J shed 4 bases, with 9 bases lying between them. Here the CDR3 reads CASSRAGYGYTF. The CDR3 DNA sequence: TGTGCCAGCAGCAGGGCTGGCTATGGCTACACCTTC.

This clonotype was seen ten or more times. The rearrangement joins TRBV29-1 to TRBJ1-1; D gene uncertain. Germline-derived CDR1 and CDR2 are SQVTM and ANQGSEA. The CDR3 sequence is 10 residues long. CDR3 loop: CSALNTEAFF. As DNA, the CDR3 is TGCAGTGCTTTAAACACTGAAGCTTTCTTT.

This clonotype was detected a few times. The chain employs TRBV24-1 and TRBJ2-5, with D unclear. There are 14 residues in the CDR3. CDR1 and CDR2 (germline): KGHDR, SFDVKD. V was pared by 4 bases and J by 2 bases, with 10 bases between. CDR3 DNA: TGTGCCACCAGTGACCCCCAAAAGCAAGAGACCCAGTACTTC. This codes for CATSDPQKQETQYF.

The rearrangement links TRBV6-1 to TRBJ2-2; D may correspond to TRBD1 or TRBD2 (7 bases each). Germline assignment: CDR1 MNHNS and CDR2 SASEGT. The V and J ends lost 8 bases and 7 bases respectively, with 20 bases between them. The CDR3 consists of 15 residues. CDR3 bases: TGTGCCAGCTCACGTCTGGGAGGGGGCGACGGGGAGCTGTTTTTT. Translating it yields CASSRLGGGDGELFF.

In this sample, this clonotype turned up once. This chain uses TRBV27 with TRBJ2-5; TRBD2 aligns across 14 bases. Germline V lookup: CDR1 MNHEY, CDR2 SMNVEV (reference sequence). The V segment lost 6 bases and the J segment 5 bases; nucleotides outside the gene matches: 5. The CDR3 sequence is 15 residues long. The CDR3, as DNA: TGTGCCAGCAGGACCGGGACTAGCGGGGGCGAGACCCAGTACTTC. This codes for CASRTGTSGGETQYF.

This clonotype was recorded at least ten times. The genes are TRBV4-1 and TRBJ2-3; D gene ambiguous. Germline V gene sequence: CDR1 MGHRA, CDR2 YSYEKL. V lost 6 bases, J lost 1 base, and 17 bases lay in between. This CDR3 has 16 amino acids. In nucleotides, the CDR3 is TGCGCCAGCAGGCTGAGCGTGGGTGGGGGCACAGATACGCAGTATTTT. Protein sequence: CASRLSVGGGTDTQYF.

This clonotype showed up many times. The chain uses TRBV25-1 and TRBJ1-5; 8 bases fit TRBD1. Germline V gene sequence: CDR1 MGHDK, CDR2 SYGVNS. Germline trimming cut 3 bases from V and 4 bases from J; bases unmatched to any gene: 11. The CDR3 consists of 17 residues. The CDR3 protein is CASSESTGGPINQPQHF. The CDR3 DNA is TGTGCCAGCAGTGAGTCCACAGGGGGGCCAATAAATCAGCCCCAGCATTTT. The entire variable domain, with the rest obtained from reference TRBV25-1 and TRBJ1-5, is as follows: EADIYQTPRYLVIGTGKKITLECSQTMGHDKMYWYQQDPGMELHLIHYSYGVNSTEKGDLSSESTVSRIRTEHFPLTLESARPSHTSQYLCASSESTGGPINQPQHFGDGTRLSIL.

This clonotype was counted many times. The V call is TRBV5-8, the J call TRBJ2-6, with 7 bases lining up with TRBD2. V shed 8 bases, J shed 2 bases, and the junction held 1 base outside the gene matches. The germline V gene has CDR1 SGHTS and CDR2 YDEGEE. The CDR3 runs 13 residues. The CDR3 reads CASRGAGANVLTF. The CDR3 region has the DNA TGTGCCAGTCGGGGGGCTGGGGCCAACGTCCTGACTTTC. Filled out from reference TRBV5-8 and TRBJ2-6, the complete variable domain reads EAGVTQSPTHLIKTRGQQATLRCSPISGHTSVYWYQQALGLGLQFLLWYDEGEERNRGNFPPRFSGRQFPNYSSELNVNALELEDSALYLCASRGAGANVLTFGAGSRLTVL.

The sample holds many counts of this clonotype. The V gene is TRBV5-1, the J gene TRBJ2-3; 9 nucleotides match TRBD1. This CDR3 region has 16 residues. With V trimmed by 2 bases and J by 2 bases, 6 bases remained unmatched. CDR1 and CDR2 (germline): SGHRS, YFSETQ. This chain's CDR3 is CASSFTGTGNTDTQYF. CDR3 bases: TGCGCCAGCAGCTTTACCGGGACAGGGAACACAGATACGCAGTATTTT.

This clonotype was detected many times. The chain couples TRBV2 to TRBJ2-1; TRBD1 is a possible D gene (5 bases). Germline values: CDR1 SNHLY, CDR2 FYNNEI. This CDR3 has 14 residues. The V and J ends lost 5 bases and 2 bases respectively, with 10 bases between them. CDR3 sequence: CASSSPRAYNEQFF. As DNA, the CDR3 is TGTGCCAGCAGTTCCCCCAGGGCCTACAATGAGCAGTTCTTC.

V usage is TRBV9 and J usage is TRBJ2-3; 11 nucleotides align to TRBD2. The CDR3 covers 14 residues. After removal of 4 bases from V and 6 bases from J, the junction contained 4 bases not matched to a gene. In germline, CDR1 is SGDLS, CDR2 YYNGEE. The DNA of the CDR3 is TGTGCCAGCAGCTCGACTAGCGGGACCGATACGCAGTATTTT. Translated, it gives CASSSTSGTDTQYF.

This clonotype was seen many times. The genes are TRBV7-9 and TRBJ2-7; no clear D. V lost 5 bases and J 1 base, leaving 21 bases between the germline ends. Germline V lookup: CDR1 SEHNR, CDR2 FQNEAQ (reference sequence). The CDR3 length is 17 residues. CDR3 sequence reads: CASSPTRIAATSYEQYF. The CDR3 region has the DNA TGTGCCAGCAGCCCCACACGAATTGCCGCTACTTCCTACGAGCAGTACTTC.

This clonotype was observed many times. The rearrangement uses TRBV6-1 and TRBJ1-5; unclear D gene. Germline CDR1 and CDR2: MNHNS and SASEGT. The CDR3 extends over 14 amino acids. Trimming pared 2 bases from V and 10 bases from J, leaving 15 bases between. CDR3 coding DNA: TGTGCCAGCAGTGAATATCTCTCGGGCGGTCCCCAGCATTTT. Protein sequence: CASSEYLSGGPQHF.

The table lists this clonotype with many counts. CDR3 in DNA: TGTGCCAGCCCGAGACAGGGGCGTAACACCGGGGAGCTGTTTTTT. Encoded protein: CASPRQGRNTGELFF. The gene calls are TRBV6-1 and TRBJ2-2; 8 positions agree with TRBD1. The V segment lost 8 bases and the J segment 2 bases; nucleotides outside the gene matches: 7. Germline V CDR1 and CDR2: MNHNS, SASEGT. This CDR3 comprises 15 residues.

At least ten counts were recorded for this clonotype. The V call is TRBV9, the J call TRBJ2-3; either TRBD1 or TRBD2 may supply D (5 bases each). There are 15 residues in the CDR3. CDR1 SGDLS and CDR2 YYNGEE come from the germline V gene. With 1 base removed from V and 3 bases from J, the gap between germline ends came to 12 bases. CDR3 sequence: CASSVYGEGTDTQYF. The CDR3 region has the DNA TGTGCCAGCAGCGTATATGGCGAGGGGACAGATACGCAGTATTTT.

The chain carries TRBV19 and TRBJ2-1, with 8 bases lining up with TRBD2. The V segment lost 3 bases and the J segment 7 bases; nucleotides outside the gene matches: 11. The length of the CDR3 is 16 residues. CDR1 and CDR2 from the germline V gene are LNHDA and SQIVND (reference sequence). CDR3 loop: CASSIPQRGRPNEQFF. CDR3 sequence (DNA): TGTGCCAGTAGTATTCCCCAGCGCGGGAGGCCGAATGAGCAGTTCTTC.

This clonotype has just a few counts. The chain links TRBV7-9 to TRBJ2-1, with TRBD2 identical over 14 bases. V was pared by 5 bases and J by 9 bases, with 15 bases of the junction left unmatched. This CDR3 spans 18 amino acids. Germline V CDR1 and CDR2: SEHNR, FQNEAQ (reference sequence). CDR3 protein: CASSTGKGLAGGLREQFF. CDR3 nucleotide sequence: TGTGCCAGCAGCACGGGGAAAGGACTAGCGGGAGGACTGCGTGAGCAGTTCTTC.

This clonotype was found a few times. CDR3 amino acids: CASSGTGISQPQHF. Here the CDR3 DNA reads TGTGCCAGCTCAGGGACAGGGATAAGCCAGCCCCAGCATTTT. The V and J genes are TRBV18 and TRBJ1-5; 9 bases are shared with TRBD1. The germline V gene has CDR1 KGHSH and CDR2 LQKENI. CDR3 length: 14 residues. J was trimmed by 7 bases and V by 5 bases; bases with no gene match: 6.

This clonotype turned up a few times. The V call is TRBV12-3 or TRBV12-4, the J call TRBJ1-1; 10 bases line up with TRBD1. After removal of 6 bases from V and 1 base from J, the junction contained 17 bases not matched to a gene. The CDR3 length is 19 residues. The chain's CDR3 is CASSPTLRDRGRGNTEAFF. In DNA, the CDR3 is TGTGCCAGCAGCCCAACCCTCCGGGACAGGGGCCGTGGGAACACTGAAGCTTTCTTT.

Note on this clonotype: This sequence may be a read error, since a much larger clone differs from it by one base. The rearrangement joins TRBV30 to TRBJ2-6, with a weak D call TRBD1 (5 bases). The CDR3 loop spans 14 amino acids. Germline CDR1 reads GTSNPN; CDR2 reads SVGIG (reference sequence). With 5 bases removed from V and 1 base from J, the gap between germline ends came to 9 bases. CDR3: CAWDPGSGANVLTF. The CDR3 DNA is TGTGCCTGGGATCCAGGGTCTGGGGCCAACGTCCTGACTTTC.

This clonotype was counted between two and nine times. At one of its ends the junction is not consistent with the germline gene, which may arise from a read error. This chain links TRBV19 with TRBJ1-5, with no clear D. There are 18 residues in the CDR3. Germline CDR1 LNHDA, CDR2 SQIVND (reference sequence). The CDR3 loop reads CASSILNRRTAQNRPQHF. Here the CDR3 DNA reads TGTGCCAGTAGTATATTAAACCGCCGGACCGCGCAAAATCGGCCCCAGCATTTT.